In this sample, the clone carrying this T cell receptor beta chain turned up a few times. Its antigen is unknown. V gave up 6 bases and J gave up 3 bases, with 15 bases separating them. The CDR3 loop spans 14 amino acids. Germline CDR1 reads LGHDT; CDR2 reads YNNKEL (reference sequence). These data come from a study of CD8 T cells in ankylosing spondylitis. Making the TCR beta libraries involved quantitative 5'-RACE with molecular barcodes. In TCRdb, the 5' RACE reads were re-called with MiXCR into one record per CDR3 protein. The sample yields 390,000 or so distinct CDR3 sequences, about 22% seen once. General study points: There were earlier reports of some motif variants in reactive arthritis synovial fluid and blood. A motif of several highly homologous TCR beta variants was seen as apparently characteristic of ankylosing spondylitis blood. According to the report, clones linked to the disease were significantly enriched in matched synovial fluid samples taken from ankylosing spondylitis patients. Disease-linked clones displayed a CD8+ phenotype and appeared relatively rarely in peripheral blood.

This TCR came from a male donor with ankylosing spondylitis. Sequencing was done on a sample of blood, either unsorted or a sorted T cell fraction (not recorded which). The gene calls are TRBV3-1 and TRBJ2-7, with a weak D call TRBD1 (6 bases). The CDR3 loop reads CASSPTRGNYEQYF. In nucleotides, the CDR3 is TGTGCCAGCAGTCCCACAAGGGGGAACTACGAGCAGTACTTC.